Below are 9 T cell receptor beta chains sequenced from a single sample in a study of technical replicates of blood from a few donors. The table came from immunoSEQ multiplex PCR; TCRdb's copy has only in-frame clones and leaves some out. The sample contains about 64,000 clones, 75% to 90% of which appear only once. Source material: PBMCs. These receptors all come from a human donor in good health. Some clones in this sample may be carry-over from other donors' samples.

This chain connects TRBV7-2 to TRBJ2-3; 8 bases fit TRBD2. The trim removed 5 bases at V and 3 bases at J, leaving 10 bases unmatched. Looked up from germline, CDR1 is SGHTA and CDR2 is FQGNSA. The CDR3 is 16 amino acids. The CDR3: CASSPRVGGATDTQYF. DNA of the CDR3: TGTGCCAGCAGCCCCCGCGTCGGGGGGGCTACAGATACGCAGTATTTT.

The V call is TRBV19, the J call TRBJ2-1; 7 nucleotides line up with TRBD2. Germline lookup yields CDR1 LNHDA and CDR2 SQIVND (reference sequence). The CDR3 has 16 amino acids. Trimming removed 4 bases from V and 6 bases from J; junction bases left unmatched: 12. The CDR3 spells CASSTPAGRHSNEQFF. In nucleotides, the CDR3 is TGTGCCAGTAGTACCCCAGCGGGGCGACATAGCAATGAGCAGTTCTTC. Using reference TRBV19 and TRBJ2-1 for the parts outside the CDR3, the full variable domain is DGGITQSPKYLFRKEGQNVTLSCEQNLNHDAMYWYRQDPGQGLRLIYYSQIVNDFQKGDIAEGYSVSREKKESFPLTVTSAQKNPTAFYLCASSTPAGRHSNEQFFGPGTRLTVL.

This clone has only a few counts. The CDR3 here is CASSMGGANTEAFF. In DNA form, the CDR3 reads TGTGCCAGCTCTATGGGGGGAGCGAACACTGAAGCTTTCTTT. This chain uses TRBV5-4 with TRBJ1-1; maybe TRBD1 (5 bases). Germline V gene lookup returns CDR1 SGHNT and CDR2 YYREEE (reference sequence). The CDR3 totals 14 residues. Trimming took 7 bases from V and 1 from J, leaving 14 bases between them.

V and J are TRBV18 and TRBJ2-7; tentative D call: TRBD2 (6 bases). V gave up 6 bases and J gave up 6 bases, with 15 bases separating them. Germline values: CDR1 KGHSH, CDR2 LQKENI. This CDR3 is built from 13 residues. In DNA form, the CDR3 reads TGTGCCAGCTCTTCCCGGGACTTAGTCGAGCAGTACTTC. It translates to CASSSRDLVEQYF.

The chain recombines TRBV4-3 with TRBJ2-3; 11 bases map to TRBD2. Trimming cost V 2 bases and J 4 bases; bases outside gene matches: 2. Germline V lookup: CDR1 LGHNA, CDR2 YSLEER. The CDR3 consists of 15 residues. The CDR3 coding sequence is TGCGCCAGCAGCCAATTAGCGGGAGGGTCAGATACGCAGTATTTT. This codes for CASSQLAGGSDTQYF.

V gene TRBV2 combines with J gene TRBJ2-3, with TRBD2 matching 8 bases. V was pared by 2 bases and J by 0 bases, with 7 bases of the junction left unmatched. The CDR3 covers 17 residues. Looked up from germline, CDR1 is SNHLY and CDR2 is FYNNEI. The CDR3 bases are TGTGCCAGCAGTGAAAGGCCTAGCGGGCGTAGCACAGATACGCAGTATTTT. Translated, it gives CASSERPSGRSTDTQYF.

The CDR3 is CASSLEVGYTF. The CDR3 coding sequence is TGTGCCAGCAGTCTAGAGGTTGGCTACACCTTC. V gene TRBV2 combines with J gene TRBJ1-2; D is ambiguous. Trimming left V 5 bases short and J 7 bases short, with 8 bases between. CDR1 is SNHLY, CDR2 FYNNEI, per germline. The CDR3 has 11 residues.

The CDR3 here is CASSTDRARAFF. Written as DNA, the CDR3 is TGTGCCAGCAGTACGGACAGGGCTCGGGCTTTCTTT. V and J are TRBV6-5 and TRBJ1-1; the match to TRBD1 covers 8 bases. V shed 5 bases, J shed 11 bases, and the junction held 7 bases outside the gene matches. There are 12 residues in the CDR3. Germline V gene lookup returns CDR1 MNHEY and CDR2 SVGAGI.

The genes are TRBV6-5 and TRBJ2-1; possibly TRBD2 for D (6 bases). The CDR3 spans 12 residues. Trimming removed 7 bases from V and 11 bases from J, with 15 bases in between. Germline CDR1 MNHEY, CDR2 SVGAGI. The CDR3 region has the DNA TGTGCCAGCACCGCCGGGAGCCGTAAGCAGTTCTTC. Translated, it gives CASTAGSRKQFF.